The entry below gives a single T cell receptor (beta chain) sequence along with its context. The target of this receptor is not known. The listed sequencing device is Illumina HiSeq 2000. TCR beta cDNA libraries were prepared using 5'RACE template switching, which introduced a universal primer site and unique molecular identifiers. Synthesis of cDNA was primed from the TCR beta constant segment and was followed by two consecutive PCR amplification steps. In the original analysis: MIGEC handled demultiplexing of the reads and grouping by UMI, while MiTCR was used to assemble and quantify clonotypes. To exclude erroneous sequences, only TCR cDNA sequences supported by at least two reads were retained. The tcR package was used for downstream repertoire analysis, with clonotypes matched between fractions based on CDR3 nucleotide sequence plus V segment. VDJmatch was used to annotate antigen specificity against VDJdb, with one amino acid substitution in CDR3 allowed. Reads reprocessed by TCRdb are summarized as one entry per CDR3 protein sequence, and DNA is absent. TCRdb's processing, not the authors', yielded these V and J calls. The sample has 400,000 to 450,000 distinct CDR3 sequences on record. The biggest ten clones account for more than 7% of the sample.

This record belongs to a study of T cells expressing NK-cell markers (dated by TCRdb to the early 2020s). At the level of the whole study: In sorted CD3+CD56+NKG2C+, CD3+CD56+NKG2C- and CD3+CD56-NKG2C+ T-cell subsets from about 8 donors, TCR beta-chain repertoires were profiled. All eight donors whose samples were sequenced were randomly selected healthy volunteers, three of them men and five women. Seven of the eight sequenced donors were HCMV-seropositive and one was HCMV-seronegative. The libraries were sequenced on Illumina HiSeq 2000/2500, MiSeq or NextSeq, producing 2 x 150 bp reads.

HCMV serostatus was determined by detecting HCMV-specific IgG in serum with a commercial ELISA kit. Peripheral blood mononuclear cells were isolated from blood by Ficoll density gradient centrifugation. The CDR3 holds 13 amino acids from the cysteine to the phenylalanine. Only the protein is available. The germline V gene sets CDR1 to SQVTM and CDR2 to ANQGSEA. Study-wide findings and limitations: In several donors, the dominant CD3+CD56+NKG2C+ clonotypes ranked among the top 10 CD8+ clonotypes, making up 1.0-7.0% of CD8+ T cells. Whether the expanded NKG2C-expressing T cell clones were specific for HCMV antigens remained unclear. Those dominant clonotypes were again the most abundant among CD3+CD56-NKG2C+ cells in a handful of donors, at about 28.3-60.1%.

This clonotype was sampled from a woman aged 18 to 75 in good health. Input material: blood T cells: a sorted CD56 or NKG2C T cell subset, CD4+ or CD8+ T cells, or bulk PBMC T cells (not recorded which). The chain is made from TRBV29-1 and TRBJ2-2; TCRdb selects TRBD1, and the lack of DNA leaves this call unchecked. The CDR3 corresponds to CSVPGQPTGELFF.